One TCR beta chain is described in this entry. This sample is drawn from a study of blood T cell repertoires in COVID-19. The method was immunoSEQ multiplex PCR; TCRdb's version includes in-frame clones alone and lacks a portion of them. The table records approximately 260,000 clones, 75% to 95% of them present only once. Losses at the gene ends were 3 bases for V and 5 bases for J; bases not matched to a gene: 11. The germline V gene encodes CDR1 LNHDA and CDR2 SQIVND (reference sequence). The CDR3 spans 16 residues. The J gene is TRBJ1-2, the V gene TRBV19; 8 positions match TRBD1. The sequencing sample was made of PBMCs or T cells enriched from blood (not recorded which). This receptor was obtained from a young woman who had recovered from COVID-19. CDR3 sequence (DNA): TGTGCCAGTAGTATCGAAGACAGGGGTAGGGGGTATGGCTACACCTTC. Translating it yields CASSIEDRGRGYGYTF. Variable domain in full (rest from reference TRBV19 and TRBJ1-2): DGGITQSPKYLFRKEGQNVTLSCEQNLNHDAMYWYRQDPGQGLRLIYYSQIVNDFQKGDIAEGYSVSREKKESFPLTVTSAQKNPTAFYLCASSIEDRGRGYGYTFGSGTRLTVV.